This TCR beta chain was profiled in a study of identical twins. TCRdb reprocessed the 5' RACE reads via MiXCR and lists one record per CDR3 protein. The sample consists of some 600,000 distinct CDR3 sequences, around 7.5% of them appearing once. The junction had 6 bases not matched to a gene; V was cut back by 4 bases and J by 4 bases. This CDR3 is built from 15 residues. Germline V gene data show CDR1 as SGHTA and CDR2 as FQGTGA. Study-level points and caveats: Beta clonotypes that were abundant in cord blood contained fewer insertions, a pattern absent from memory repertoires.

Comments on this clonotype: The antigen remains undetermined.

These data are also associated with another study on yellow fever vaccine responses in identical twins.

The TCR originated in a woman aged 18-30 years in good health. The chain has TRBV7-3 and TRBJ2-3; 9 bases fit TRBD1. The specimen was PBMCs. The CDR3 nucleotides are TGTGCCAGCAGCTACGGGACAGGGAAAGCAGATACGCAGTATTTT. Its protein product is CASSYGTGKADTQYF.